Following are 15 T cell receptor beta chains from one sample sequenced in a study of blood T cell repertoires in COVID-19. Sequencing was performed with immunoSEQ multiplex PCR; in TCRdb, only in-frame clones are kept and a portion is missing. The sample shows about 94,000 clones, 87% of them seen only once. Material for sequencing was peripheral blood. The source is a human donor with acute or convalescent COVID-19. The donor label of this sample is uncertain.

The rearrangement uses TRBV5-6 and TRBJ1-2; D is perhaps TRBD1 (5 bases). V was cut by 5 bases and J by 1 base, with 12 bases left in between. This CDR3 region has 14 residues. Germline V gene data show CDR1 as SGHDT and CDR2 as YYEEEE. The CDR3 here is CASSNRIGNYGYTF. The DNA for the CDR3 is TGTGCCAGCAGTAACAGGATAGGTAACTATGGCTACACCTTC. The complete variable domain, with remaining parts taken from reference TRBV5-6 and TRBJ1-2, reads DAGVTQSPTHLIKTRGQQVTLRCSPKSGHDTVSWYQQALGQGPQFIFQYYEEEERQRGNFPDRFSGHQFPNYSSELNVNALLLGDSALYLCASSNRIGNYGYTFGSGTRLTVV.

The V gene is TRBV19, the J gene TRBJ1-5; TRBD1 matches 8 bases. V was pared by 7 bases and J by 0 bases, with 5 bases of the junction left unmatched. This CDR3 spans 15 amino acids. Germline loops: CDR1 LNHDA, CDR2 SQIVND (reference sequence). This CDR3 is CASNTQGASNQPQHF. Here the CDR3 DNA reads TGTGCCAGTAATACTCAGGGGGCTAGCAATCAGCCCCAGCATTTT.

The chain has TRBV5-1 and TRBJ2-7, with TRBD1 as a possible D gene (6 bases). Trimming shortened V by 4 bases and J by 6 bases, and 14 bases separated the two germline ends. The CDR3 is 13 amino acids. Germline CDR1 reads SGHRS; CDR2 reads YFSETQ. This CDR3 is CASSALQGGEQYF. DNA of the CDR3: TGCGCCAGCAGCGCATTACAGGGCGGCGAGCAGTACTTC.

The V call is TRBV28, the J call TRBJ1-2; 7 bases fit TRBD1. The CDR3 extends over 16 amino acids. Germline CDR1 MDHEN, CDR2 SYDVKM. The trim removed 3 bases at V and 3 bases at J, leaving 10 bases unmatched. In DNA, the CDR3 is TGTGCCAGCAGTTTCCCCCGGACAGGCAGCTACTATGGCTACACCTTC. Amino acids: CASSFPRTGSYYGYTF.

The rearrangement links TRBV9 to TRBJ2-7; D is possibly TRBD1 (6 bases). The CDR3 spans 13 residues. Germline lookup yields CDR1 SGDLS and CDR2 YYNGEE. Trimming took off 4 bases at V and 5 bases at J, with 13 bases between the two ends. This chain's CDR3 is CASSTRGGNEQYF. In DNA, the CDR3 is TGTGCCAGCAGCACTAGAGGGGGAAACGAGCAGTACTTC.

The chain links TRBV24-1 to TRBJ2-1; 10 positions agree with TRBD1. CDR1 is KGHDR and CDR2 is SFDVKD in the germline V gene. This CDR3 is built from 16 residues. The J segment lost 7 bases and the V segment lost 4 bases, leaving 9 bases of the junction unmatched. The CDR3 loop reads CATSDPRPDRGNEQFF. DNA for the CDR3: TGTGCCACCAGTGACCCACGTCCGGACAGGGGGAATGAGCAGTTCTTC.

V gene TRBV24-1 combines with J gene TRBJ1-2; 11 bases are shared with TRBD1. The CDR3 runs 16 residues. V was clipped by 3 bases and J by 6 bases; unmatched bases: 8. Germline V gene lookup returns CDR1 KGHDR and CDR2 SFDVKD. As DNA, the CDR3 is TGTGCCACCAGTGATCCCGGACAGGGGGCGGGCGATGGCTACACCTTC. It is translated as CATSDPGQGAGDGYTF.

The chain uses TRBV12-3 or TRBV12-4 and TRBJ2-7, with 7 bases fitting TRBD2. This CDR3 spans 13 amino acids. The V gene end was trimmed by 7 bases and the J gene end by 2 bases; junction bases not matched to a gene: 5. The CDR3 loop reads CASKRDSPYEQYF. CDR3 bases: TGTGCCAGCAAGCGGGACTCCCCCTACGAGCAGTACTTC.

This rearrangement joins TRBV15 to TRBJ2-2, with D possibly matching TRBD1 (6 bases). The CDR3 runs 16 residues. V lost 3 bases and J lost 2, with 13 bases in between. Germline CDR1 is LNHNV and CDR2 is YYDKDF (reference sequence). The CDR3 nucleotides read TGTGCCACCAGCAGCCCCGGGACAACAAACACCGGGGAGCTGTTTTTT. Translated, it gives CATSSPGTTNTGELFF.

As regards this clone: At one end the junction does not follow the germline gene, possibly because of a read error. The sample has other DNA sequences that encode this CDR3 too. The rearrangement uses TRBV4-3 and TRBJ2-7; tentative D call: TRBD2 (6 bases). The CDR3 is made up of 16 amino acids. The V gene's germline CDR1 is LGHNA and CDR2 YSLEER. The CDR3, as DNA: TGCGCCAGCAGCCAAGGGTGGGACTCAAACCTAGGCGAGCAGTACTTT. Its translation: CASSQGWDSNLGEQYF.

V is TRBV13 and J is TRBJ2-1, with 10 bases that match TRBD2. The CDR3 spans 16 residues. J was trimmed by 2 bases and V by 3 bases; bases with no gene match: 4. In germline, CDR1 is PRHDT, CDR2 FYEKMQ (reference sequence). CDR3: CASSFGLAGAYNEQFF. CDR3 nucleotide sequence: TGTGCCAGCAGCTTCGGTCTAGCGGGGGCCTACAATGAGCAGTTCTTC.

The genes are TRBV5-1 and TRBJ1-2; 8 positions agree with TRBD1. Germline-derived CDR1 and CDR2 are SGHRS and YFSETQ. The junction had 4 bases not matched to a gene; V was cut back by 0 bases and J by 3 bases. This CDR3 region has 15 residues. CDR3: CASSLDQGAYYGYTF. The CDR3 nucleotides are TGCGCCAGCAGCTTGGATCAGGGGGCTTACTATGGCTACACCTTC.

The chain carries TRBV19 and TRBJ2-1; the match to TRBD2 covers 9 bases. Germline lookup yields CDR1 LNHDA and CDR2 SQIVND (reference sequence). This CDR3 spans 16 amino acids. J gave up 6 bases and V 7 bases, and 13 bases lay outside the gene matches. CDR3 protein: CASTHSGAGGLNEQFF. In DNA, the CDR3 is TGTGCCAGTACCCATAGTGGAGCGGGGGGCCTCAATGAGCAGTTCTTC.

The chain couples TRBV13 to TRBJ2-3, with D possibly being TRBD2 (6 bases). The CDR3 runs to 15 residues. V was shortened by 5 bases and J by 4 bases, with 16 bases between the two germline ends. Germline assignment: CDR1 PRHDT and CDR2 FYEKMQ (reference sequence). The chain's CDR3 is CASSPELAGPDTQYF. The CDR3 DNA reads TGTGCCAGCAGCCCTGAACTAGCTGGTCCAGATACGCAGTATTTT. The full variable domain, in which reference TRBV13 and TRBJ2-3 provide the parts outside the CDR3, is AAGVIQSPRHLIKEKRETATLKCYPIPRHDTVYWYQQGPGQDPQFLISFYEKMQSDKGSIPDRFSAQQFSDYHSELNMSSLELGDSALYFCASSPELAGPDTQYFGPGTRLTVL.

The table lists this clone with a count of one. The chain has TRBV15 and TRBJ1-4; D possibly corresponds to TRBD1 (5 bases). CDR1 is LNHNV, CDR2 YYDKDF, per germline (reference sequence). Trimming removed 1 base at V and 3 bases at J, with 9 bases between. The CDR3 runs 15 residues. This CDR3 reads CATSRATVSNEKLFF. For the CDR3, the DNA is TGTGCCACCAGCAGAGCGACAGTATCTAATGAAAAACTGTTTTTT.